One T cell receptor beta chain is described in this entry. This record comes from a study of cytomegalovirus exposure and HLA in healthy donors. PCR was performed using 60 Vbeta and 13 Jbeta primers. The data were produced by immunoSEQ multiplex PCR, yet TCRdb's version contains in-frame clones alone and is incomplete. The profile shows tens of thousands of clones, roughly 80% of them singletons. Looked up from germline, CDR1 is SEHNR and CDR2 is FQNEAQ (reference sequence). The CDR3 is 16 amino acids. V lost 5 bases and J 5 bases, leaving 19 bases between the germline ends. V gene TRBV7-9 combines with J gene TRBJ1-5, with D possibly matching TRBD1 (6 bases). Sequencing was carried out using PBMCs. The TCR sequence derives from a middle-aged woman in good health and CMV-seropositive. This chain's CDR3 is CASSPPHPGVHQPQHF. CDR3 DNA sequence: TGTGCCAGCAGCCCCCCCCACCCAGGGGTCCATCAGCCCCAGCATTTT.